Below are 20 T cell receptor beta chains sequenced from a single sample in a study of tumor and adjacent non-tumor tissue in lung cancer. The library came from three nested PCR rounds adapted from ARM-PCR protocols. TCRdb reprocessed the multiplex PCR reads with MiXCR, giving one entry per CDR3 protein. The sample lists roughly 200,000 distinct CDR3 sequences; about 71% were seen once. This sample's RNA came from whole unsorted tissue. The sequenced sample was lung tumor tissue. The receptors here all came from a man aged 55-75 years with non-small cell lung cancer.

The CDR3 is CASSPRAIETQYF. CDR3 DNA: TGTGCCAGCAGTCCCAGGGCTATCGAGACCCAGTACTTC. The rearrangement uses TRBV6-5 and TRBJ2-5; the D gene is possibly TRBD1 (5 bases). CDR3 length: 13 residues. Deletions cut 5 bases from V and 5 bases from J, with 12 bases between. Germline V gene data show CDR1 as MNHEY and CDR2 as SVGAGI.

Regarding this clonotype: At one end the junction does not follow the germline gene, possibly because of a read error. The V and J genes are TRBV4-2 and TRBJ1-1, with D maybe TRBD1 (5 bases). Looked up from germline, CDR1 is LGHNA and CDR2 is YNFKEQ. The CDR3 is 13 residues long. CDR3 coding DNA: TGTACCAGCAGCCGCACAGGCGACACTGAAGCTTTCTTT. Its protein product is CTSSRTGDTEAFF.

Comment on this clonotype: The junction differs from germline at one of its ends, possibly a read error. The CDR3 nucleotides read TGTGCCAGCATGGGACTAGCGGGTTCAGGCACCGTGGAGCTGTTTTTT. It codes for CASMGLAGSGTVELFF. The rearrangement uses TRBV6-1 and TRBJ2-2; 12 nucleotides match TRBD2. The germline gives CDR1 MNHNS, CDR2 SASEGT. The CDR3 spans 16 residues.

Comments on this clonotype: A junction boundary mismatches the germline segment, possibly from a read error. The rearrangement uses TRBV11-2 and TRBJ2-1; D not resolved. CDR1 and CDR2 from the germline V gene are SGHAT and FQNNGV. This CDR3 is built from 12 residues. In DNA, the CDR3 is TGTGGCAGCAGTCCTCAACCCAATGAGCAGTTCTTC. Protein product: CGSSPQPNEQFF.

As for this clonotype: This may arise from a read error, as a much more abundant clone is one base away. The rearrangement joins TRBV20-1 to TRBJ2-4; 9 bases align to TRBD2. Germline V gene sequence: CDR1 DFQATT, CDR2 SNEGSKA (reference sequence). The CDR3 spans 13 residues. In DNA, the CDR3 is TGCAGTAGATCGGGACTAGCCAAAAACACTCAGTACTTC. Translated, it gives CSRSGLAKNTQYF.

In the case of this clonotype: A read error is likely, as this CDR3 ends without the conserved phenylalanine or tryptophan. The gene calls are TRBV4-2 and TRBJ2-1; D is uncertain. V was clipped by 4 bases and J by 11 bases, with 18 bases between them. CDR1 and CDR2 from the germline V gene are LGHNA and YNFKEQ. The length of the CDR3 is 14 residues. The CDR3 spells CASSLTCMANQQFL. CDR3 nucleotides: TGTGCCAGCAGCCTGACCTGTATGGCTAATCAGCAGTTCCTC.

A note on this clonotype: Germline is not matched at one junction end, which may reflect a read error. The V and J genes are TRBV7-8 and TRBJ2-3, with a possible D match to TRBD2 (6 bases). The CDR3 consists of 13 residues. Germline V gene lookup returns CDR1 SGHVS and CDR2 FQNEAQ. CDR3 nucleotides: TGTGCCAGCAACTTAGCAGGGAGGGATACGCAGTATTTT. Translation gives CASNLAGRDTQYF.

In this sample, this clonotype turned up once. The missing conserved phenylalanine or tryptophan at the end of this CDR3 makes a read error likely. This rearrangement joins TRBV29-1 to TRBJ2-2; 7 positions agree with TRBD2. Germline CDR1 is SQVTM and CDR2 is ANQGSEA. The V segment lost 4 bases and the J segment 11 bases; nucleotides outside the gene matches: 16. The CDR3 covers 15 residues. DNA of the CDR3: TGCAGCGTTGCCCAGAGCGGGATGGGAGGCGGAGAGCTGTTTATT. Translated: CSVAQSGMGGGELFI.

The rearrangement joins TRBV20-1 to TRBJ2-1, with TRBD2 identical over 7 bases. Germline lookup yields CDR1 DFQATT and CDR2 SNEGSKA (reference sequence). CDR3 size: 17 residues. With 7 bases clipped from V and 1 base from J, the junction kept 16 bases outside the gene matches. The chain's CDR3 is CSGLGRGDFGSYNEQFF. CDR3 coding DNA: TGCAGTGGATTGGGACGGGGGGATTTTGGTTCCTACAATGAGCAGTTCTTC.

On this clonotype: A much larger clone is a single base away; this may be a read error. The chain has TRBV20-1 and TRBJ2-1; TRBD2 agrees at 9 bases. CDR1 is DFQATT and CDR2 is SNEGSKA in the germline V gene (reference sequence). J lost 3 bases, V lost 7 bases, and 7 bases had no gene match. The CDR3 sequence is 14 residues long. In DNA form, the CDR3 reads TGCAGTGTTGAGGGGACTAGCTGCTACAATGAGCAGTTCTTC. Amino acid sequence: CSVEGTSCYNEQFF.

This clonotype was counted only a few times. V gene TRBV4-1 combines with J gene TRBJ2-1; a possible D gene is TRBD2 (5 bases). Looked up from germline, CDR1 is MGHRA and CDR2 is YSYEKL. Trimming removed 8 bases at V and 7 bases at J, with 21 bases between. CDR3 length: 15 amino acids. The DNA for the CDR3 is TGCGCCAGCTCCTATTACCCAGGAGGTTTAAATGAGCAGTTCTTC. Translating it yields CASSYYPGGLNEQFF.

Comments on this clonotype: A read error is possible here, since a much larger clone lies one base away. This chain connects TRBV12-3 or TRBV12-4 to TRBJ1-2; D call uncertain. The CDR3 runs to 14 residues. CDR3: CASSLLGGSYDYTF. DNA for the CDR3: TGTGCCAGCAGTTTGTTAGGAGGAAGCTATGACTACACCTTC.

This clonotype has a single count. This is likely a read error, given that the CDR3 carries no conserved phenylalanine or tryptophan at its end. The chain couples TRBV29-1 to TRBJ2-6; maybe TRBD1 (5 bases). Per germline, CDR1 SQVTM and CDR2 ANQGSEA. V dropped 6 bases and J dropped 3 bases, with 12 bases sitting between them. This CDR3 has 14 residues. In nucleotides, the CDR3 is TGCAGCGTGAAACAGGTCGATGGGGCCAACGTCCTGACTTCC. This translates into CSVKQVDGANVLTS.

This clonotype was counted between two and nine times. The chain employs TRBV7-8 and TRBJ2-3; TRBD2 agrees at 9 bases. The CDR3 is 17 residues long. V lost 5 bases to trimming and J lost 3 bases; unmatched junction nucleotides: 12. Germline lookup yields CDR1 SGHVS and CDR2 FQNEAQ. CDR3 residues: CASSVHRVAGVTDTQYF. As DNA, the CDR3 is TGTGCCAGCAGCGTTCACCGGGTAGCGGGGGTGACAGATACGCAGTATTTT.

Comments on this clonotype: This may come from a read error, since a much larger clone is one base off. In this CDR3 the conserved last residue, phenylalanine or tryptophan, is missing, so a read error is likely. V gene TRBV20-1 combines with J gene TRBJ2-2; D may correspond to TRBD1 or TRBD2 (6 bases each). Germline values: CDR1 DFQATT, CDR2 SNEGSKA (reference sequence). There are 16 residues in the CDR3. V was trimmed by 0 bases and J by 1 base, leaving 12 bases between them. Here the CDR3 DNA reads TGCAGTGCTAGAGATCGGGGGCGGAGGAACACCGGGGAGCTGTTTCTT. It is translated as CSARDRGRRNTGELFL.

Worth noting for this clonotype: The conserved phenylalanine or tryptophan normally closing the CDR3 is absent here, so this likely arose from a read error. CDR3 sequence (DNA): TGTGCCAGCAGTGACCTGACAGCTAGGGACACAGATACGCAGTATTAT. Encoded protein: CASSDLTARDTDTQYY. This chain links TRBV6-1 with TRBJ2-3; D possibly corresponds to TRBD1 (5 bases). Germline V lookup: CDR1 MNHNS, CDR2 SASEGT. The CDR3 loop spans 16 amino acids. The V end lost 3 bases, the J end lost 2 bases, and 15 bases lay between the germline ends.

The J gene is TRBJ1-4, the V gene TRBV6-5, with 8 bases identical to TRBD1. In germline, CDR1 is MNHEY, CDR2 SVGAGI. The CDR3 extends over 14 amino acids. The trim removed 6 bases at V and 15 bases at J, leaving 15 bases unmatched. CDR3 in amino acids: CASRRTGLGDKLFF. CDR3 DNA sequence: TGTGCCAGCAGGAGGACAGGGTTGGGTGATAAATTGTTTTTT.

This clonotype was counted a few times. The CDR3 does not close with the conserved phenylalanine or tryptophan, likely indicating a read error. The V call is TRBV4-1, the J call TRBJ1-2; no clear D. Germline V lookup: CDR1 MGHRA, CDR2 YSYEKL. Trimming shortened V by 0 bases and J by 4 bases, and 12 bases separated the two germline ends. The CDR3 loop spans 15 amino acids. The CDR3 DNA follows: TGCGCCAGCAGCCAAGATTACCGGGAGGGCTATGGCTACACCTTA. Protein product: CASSQDYREGYGYTL.

To note about this clonotype: A much larger clone differs from this one at a single base, so this may be a read error. The chain has TRBV4-3 and TRBJ1-1; weak D call: TRBD1 (5 bases). The CDR3 runs to 15 residues. The V gene lost 0 bases and the J gene lost 6 bases, with 14 bases spanning the gap. Germline lookup yields CDR1 LGHNA and CDR2 YSLEER. CDR3 nucleotide sequence: TGCGCCAGCAGCCAAGAATTGGGGCTCAACGCTGAAGCTTTCTTT. It translates to CASSQELGLNAEAFF.

Details on this clonotype: A read error is possible here, since a much larger clone lies one base away. Since no conserved phenylalanine or tryptophan closes the CDR3, a read error is the likely cause. The DNA is omitted, as the CDR3 cannot be located on it reliably, and the CDR3 follows TCRdb's listing. The rearrangement uses TRBV20-1 and TRBJ2-4; the table calls TRBD2, which could not be checked here. The length of the CDR3 is 12 amino acids, counting both ends. Germline CDR1 DFQATT, CDR2 SNEGSKA (reference sequence). The CDR3 loop is CSARDLLGDWYI.